Sequencing of this TCR beta chain was carried out in a study of blood T cell repertoires in COVID-19 (dated by TCRdb to 2020 to 2022). Describing the broader study: The collaborator samples originated in the United States, Italy and Spain and spanned the acute and convalescent phases of COVID-19. The prospective study material was composed of cDNA or gDNA derived from T cells, B-cell-depleted T cells, or PBMCs. Where HLA class I and class II types were available, the types were taken from metadata supplied by the sample provider, not from assay-based typing. A freely available public database, intended as a resource for researchers studying the immune response to SARS-CoV-2, is where the repertoires were released. The sample metadata nearly always contained a de-identified subject ID, COVID-19 status, age in years and sex. The samples were drawn from two sources: the first 160 participants of the ongoing ImmuneRACE study, and 1,200 or so subjects contributed by 6 global collaborators. Subjects who had been exposed to COVID-19, were actively infected with it, or had recovered from it provided the deeply sampled blood TCRbeta repertoires that made up the dataset. Broader findings and caveats from the paper: The amount of clinical and demographic metadata varied by source and participant and was provided uncurated.

The immunoSEQ Assay, a bias-controlled multiplex PCR, was used to amplify TCRbeta CDR3 regions from genomic DNA. The authors processed their data as follows. Within the assay, amplification of reference gene primers was used to estimate how many nucleated cells each sample contained. To quantify the absolute abundance of each unique TCRbeta CDR3 rearrangement, sequence reads were collapsed and filtered. For each sample, productive Simpson clonality was calculated by taking the square root of Simpson's diversity index across productive rearrangements. The table comes from immuneACCESS by way of TCRdb, which keeps in-frame sequences with V and J called. Part of the clones is missing from these tables; in studies checked, under half for an unresolved V gene and the rest for unknown reasons. V, J and clone size were drawn from that table, and D and trimming were deduced from the DNA. In all, the sample holds more than 40,000 clones, and more than 75% of those were seen once. About 16% of the sample comes from the top ten.

As encoded in the germline V gene (reference sequence), CDR1 is MNHEY while CDR2 is SMNVEV. Counted from cysteine to phenylalanine, this CDR3 has 14 amino acids. The CDR3 DNA has 42 bases and is translated from base 1. Trimmed from V: 2 bases; trimmed from J: 7 bases; junction bases lacking a gene match: 4. Whole blood was collected in K2EDTA tubes by collaborating institutions according to the institutions' own protocols. For TCRbeta analysis, collaborators shipped samples in one of three forms: frozen whole blood, isolated PBMCs, or DNA extracted from either of those sample types. Worth noting for this clone: Its antigen is not yet known. One base away there is no much larger clone; base qualities are not given.

Sequenced: peripheral blood. This clonotype was sampled from a human donor in a cohort sampled during active COVID-19. Recombination linked TRBV27 to TRBJ1-2; 10 bases in the middle match TRBD1. The nucleotide sequence reads TGTGCCAGCAGTTTAGGGACAGGGGTGGGTGGCTACACCTTC. It encodes CASSLGTGVGGYTF.